This T cell receptor (beta chain) was found in a study of prognosis after radiotherapy for stage I lung cancer. This clonotype is labeled medium-sized (0.01 to 0.1%). Its specificity is unknown. Two rounds of multiplex PCR amplified TCR beta CDR3 from genomic DNA. The authors ran first-round PCR with primers specific to each TRBV and TRBJ gene. TCRdb independently ran MiXCR on the multiplex PCR reads; one entry per CDR3 protein. The table has more than 30,000 distinct CDR3 sequences, about 39% seen once. General study findings and limits: Tumor specificity of expanded TCR clones went undetermined.

This CDR3 is 15 amino acids long. Trimming removed 8 bases from V and 5 bases from J; junction bases left unmatched: 12. CDR1 and CDR2 from the germline V gene are MNHNS and SASEGT. The chain links TRBV6-1 to TRBJ2-7; 10 positions agree with TRBD2. This clonotype was obtained from a donor over 45 with non-small cell lung cancer. Sequences were derived from PBMCs, sampled before or after stereotactic body radiation therapy (not recorded which). The CDR3: CASGQSGGAWDEQYF. The CDR3 region has the DNA TGTGCCAGCGGCCAAAGCGGGGGGGCCTGGGACGAGCAGTACTTC.